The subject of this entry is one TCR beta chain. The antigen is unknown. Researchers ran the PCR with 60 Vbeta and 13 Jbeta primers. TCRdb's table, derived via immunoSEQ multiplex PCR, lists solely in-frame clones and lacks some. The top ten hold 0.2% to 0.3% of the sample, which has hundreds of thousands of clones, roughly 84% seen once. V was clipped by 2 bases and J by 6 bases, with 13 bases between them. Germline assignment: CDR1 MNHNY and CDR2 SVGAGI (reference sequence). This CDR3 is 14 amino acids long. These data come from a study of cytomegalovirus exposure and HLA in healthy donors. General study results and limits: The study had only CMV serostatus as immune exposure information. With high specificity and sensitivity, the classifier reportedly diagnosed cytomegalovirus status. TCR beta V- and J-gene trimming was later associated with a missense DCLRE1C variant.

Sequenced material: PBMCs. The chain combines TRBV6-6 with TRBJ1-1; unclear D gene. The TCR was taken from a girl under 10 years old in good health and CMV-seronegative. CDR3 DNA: TGTGCCAGCAGTTACGAGACAACCCCCGCTGAAGCTTTCTTT. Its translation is CASSYETTPAEAFF.